Presented here are 7 T cell receptor beta chains from one specimen sequenced in a study of monozygotic twins with inflammatory bowel disease. Following a re-call of the 5' RACE reads, TCRdb has one entry per CDR3 protein and lacks DNA. Its table lists around 380,000 distinct CDR3 sequences. The sample taken for sequencing was blood. All receptors come from a human donor with ulcerative colitis or Crohn's disease, or a healthy co-twin of an affected twin (not recorded which).

V gene TRBV5-1 combines with J gene TRBJ2-3; the TCRdb D gene call, TRBD1, has no DNA to confirm it. Germline V gene sequence: CDR1 SGHRS, CDR2 YFSETQ. The CDR3 is 15 residues long. CDR3 residues: CASSFGDLRTDTQYF. Filled out from reference TRBV5-1 and TRBJ2-3, the complete variable domain reads KAGVTQTPRYLIKTRGQQVTLSCSPISGHRSVSWYQQTPGQGLQFLFEYFSETQRNKGNFPGRFSGRQFSNSRSEMNVSTLELGDSALYLCASSFGDLRTDTQYFGPGTRLTVL.

The J gene is TRBJ2-3, the V gene TRBV19; the TCRdb D gene call, TRBD2, has no DNA to confirm it. CDR1 is LNHDA, CDR2 SQIVND, per germline (reference sequence). The CDR3 sequence is 16 residues long. CDR3 residues: CASSLGLAGGADTQYF. The full variable domain, its missing parts supplied by reference TRBV19 and TRBJ2-3, is DGGITQSPKYLFRKEGQNVTLSCEQNLNHDAMYWYRQDPGQGLRLIYYSQIVNDFQKGDIAEGYSVSREKKESFPLTVTSAQKNPTAFYLCASSLGLAGGADTQYFGPGTRLTVL.

The chain carries TRBV20-1 and TRBJ2-2; TCRdb outputs TRBD2, but without DNA this stays unchecked. The CDR3 has 14 amino acids. From germline, CDR1 is DFQATT and CDR2 SNEGSKA (reference sequence). This chain's CDR3 is CSASPGLVYGELFF.

The chain carries TRBV5-4 and TRBJ2-7. The CDR3 is made up of 13 amino acids. Germline V lookup: CDR1 SGHNT, CDR2 YYREEE (reference sequence). CDR3 protein: CASSLGGQYEQYF.

This chain connects TRBV5-1 to TRBJ2-5; TCRdb outputs TRBD2, but without DNA this stays unchecked. The CDR3 covers 15 residues. Germline V gene lookup returns CDR1 SGHRS and CDR2 YFSETQ. Here the CDR3 reads CASSSQTSYGETQYF.

The rearrangement uses TRBV6-5 and TRBJ2-7; the TCRdb D gene call, TRBD2, has no DNA to confirm it. The CDR3 extends over 12 amino acids. CDR1 and CDR2 (germline): MNHEY, SVGAGI. CDR3 sequence: CASSNSGGLETF.

V and J are TRBV12-3 or TRBV12-4 and TRBJ2-5; as DNA is missing, the TRBD1 call by TCRdb cannot be tested. The CDR3 totals 15 residues. The CDR3 protein is CASSLSRGAGETQYF.